Listed below are T cell receptor beta chains from one sample, sequenced in a study of blood T cell repertoires in COVID-19. TCRdb keeps only in-frame clones here, not all; method: immunoSEQ multiplex PCR. The sample records approximately 220,000 clones, about four fifths being singletons. Sequencing was done on a sample of peripheral blood. These receptor sequences come from a woman aged 25-40 years who had recovered from COVID-19. The CDR3 runs from the conserved cysteine through the conserved F or W. The order of the fields is V gene, CDR3 length, J gene, CDR3 protein.

V: TRBV15
length: 12
J: TRBJ1-1
CDR3: CATSRGDRRFDF

V: TRBV5-1
length: 13
J: TRBJ2-1
CDR3: CASSFQQDNEQFF

V: TRBV10-2
length: 17
J: TRBJ2-2
CDR3: CASSTGDTPPYTGELFF

V: TRBV3-1/TRBV3-2
length: 11
J: TRBJ2-7
CDR3: CASRRFDEQYF

V: TRBV28
length: 16
J: TRBJ1-2
CDR3: CASSLGGGAHFYGYTF

V: TRBV28
length: 20
J: TRBJ2-1
CDR3: CASSPAAAGSGDHSYNEQFF

V: TRBV6-4
length: 17
J: TRBJ1-1
CDR3: CASSDSCPGGVNTEAFF

V: TRBV12-5
length: 19
J: TRBJ2-2
CDR3: CASGLMGGLAGGATGELFF

V: TRBV28
length: 18
J: TRBJ2-5
CDR3: CASSPYPRWGSMEETQYF

V: TRBV28
length: 15
J: TRBJ2-4
CDR3: CASSPPPADEGIQYF

V: TRBV9
length: 18
J: TRBJ2-2
CDR3: CASSVGLAGGSNTGELFF

V: TRBV11-3
length: 15
J: TRBJ2-7
CDR3: CASSNKQGDSYEQYF

V: TRBV5-1
length: 13
J: TRBJ2-5
CDR3: CASSLDPGETQYF

V: TRBV6-5
length: 13
J: TRBJ2-7
CDR3: CASSWSSVYEQYF

V: TRBV3-1/TRBV3-2
length: 14
J: TRBJ2-3
CDR3: CATHSGYSTDTQYF

V: TRBV11-3
length: 15
J: TRBJ2-2
CDR3: CASSLSLPDTGELFF

V: TRBV28
length: 15
J: TRBJ1-4
CDR3: CASSLQGQGGEKLFF

V: TRBV28
length: 13
J: TRBJ1-2
CDR3: CASTPPRGSSYTF

V: TRBV4-2
length: 16
J: TRBJ2-1
CDR3: CASSVALRPRGNEQFF

V: TRBV11-2
length: 17
J: TRBJ2-2
CDR3: CASSFKRVLPNTGELFF

V: TRBV13
length: 16
J: TRBJ2-3
CDR3: CASSSKWTGSTDTQYF

V: TRBV30
length: 14
J: TRBJ2-7
CDR3: CAWSPYTGRYEQYF

V: TRBV27
length: 16
J: TRBJ2-5
CDR3: CASSLKLSGDRGTQYF

V: TRBV5-1
length: 14
J: TRBJ2-1
CDR3: CASSGTTINNEQFF

V: TRBV7-2
length: 18
J: TRBJ2-3
CDR3: CASSLARREAGSTDTQYF

V: TRBV24-1
length: 14
J: TRBJ1-2
CDR3: CATSFGQGQGGYTF

V: TRBV28
length: 15
J: TRBJ1-5
CDR3: CASSPGQGANQPQHF

V: TRBV7-9
length: 16
J: TRBJ2-1
CDR3: CASMHYLTGGGYEQFF

V: TRBV28
length: 11
J: TRBJ2-7
CDR3: CASSLAYEQYF

V: TRBV4-1
length: 16
J: TRBJ1-5
CDR3: CASSQVHSESNQPQHF

V: TRBV11-3
length: 17
J: TRBJ2-1
CDR3: CASSLEMGLASYNEQFF

V: TRBV11-1
length: 14
J: TRBJ2-2
CDR3: CASSLGTRTGELFF

V: TRBV2
length: 17
J: TRBJ2-4
CDR3: CASSEYALATSKNIQYF

V: TRBV30
length: 14
J: TRBJ2-7
CDR3: CAWIGTGHPSAEYF

V: TRBV18
length: 16
J: TRBJ1-1
CDR3: CASSPGAVEGNTEAFF

V: TRBV24-1
length: 13
J: TRBJ2-3
CDR3: CATEGGVTDTQYF

V: TRBV11-2
length: 13
J: TRBJ1-5
CDR3: CASSLRGGQPQHF

V: TRBV4-1
length: 16
J: TRBJ1-4
CDR3: CASSQVAQGGNEKLFF

V: TRBV5-8
length: 15
J: TRBJ1-2
CDR3: CASSLGPPGGYGYTF

V: TRBV4-1
length: 19
J: TRBJ2-6
CDR3: CASSLKIGSGSSGANVLTF

V: TRBV28
length: 15
J: TRBJ2-7
CDR3: CASSPAGQRSFEQYF

V: TRBV7-2
length: 16
J: TRBJ1-3
CDR3: CASSLGQSSSGNTIYF

V: TRBV12-3/TRBV12-4
length: 13
J: TRBJ2-2
CDR3: CASRLPNSGELFF

V: TRBV4-1
length: 14
J: TRBJ2-7
CDR3: CASSQATSAYEQYF

V: TRBV7-3
length: 14
J: TRBJ2-3
CDR3: CASSLGPPWVTQYF

V: TRBV6-1
length: 17
J: TRBJ2-5
CDR3: CASSEWGLAGVGETQYF